The 10 T cell receptor beta chains below all came from one sample that was sequenced in a study of blood T cell repertoires in COVID-19. Produced via immunoSEQ multiplex PCR; TCRdb's table is partial and in-frame only. The sample yields 84,000 or so clones, roughly 80% seen once. Sequenced: peripheral blood. The receptors originated from a human donor in a cohort sampled during active COVID-19.

This clone was seen only once. The chain has TRBV5-1 and TRBJ2-1, with D perhaps matching TRBD2 (5 bases). From germline, CDR1 is SGHRS and CDR2 YFSETQ. V lost 1 base and J 3 bases, leaving 11 bases between the germline ends. This CDR3 is built from 15 residues. The CDR3 loop reads CASSLTGEVYNEQFF. CDR3 bases: TGCGCCAGCAGCTTGACCGGGGAAGTCTACAATGAGCAGTTCTTC.

A few counts support this clone. The chain joins TRBV4-1 to TRBJ1-3; no definite D call. CDR1 is MGHRA, CDR2 YSYEKL, per germline. V was pared by 0 bases and J by 10 bases, with 16 bases between. The CDR3 is made up of 15 amino acids. CDR3 amino acids: CASSQETGVLWTIYF. CDR3 sequence (DNA): TGCGCCAGCAGCCAAGAAACCGGAGTCCTTTGGACCATATATTTT.

The rearrangement links TRBV15 to TRBJ2-3; D gene unclear. This CDR3 comprises 15 residues. Germline CDR1 and CDR2: LNHNV and YYDKDF (reference sequence). V was shortened by 0 bases and J by 5 bases, with 12 bases between the two germline ends. The CDR3 sequence is CATSRDLSSGDTQYF. CDR3 DNA sequence: TGTGCCACCAGCAGAGATCTATCGTCCGGAGATACGCAGTATTTT.

The rearrangement joins TRBV24-1 to TRBJ2-1; 9 positions match TRBD2. CDR3 length: 14 amino acids. Trimming took 9 bases from V and 6 from J; bases not matched to a gene: 8. Germline CDR1 reads KGHDR; CDR2 reads SFDVKD. The CDR3 DNA is TGTGCCACCCAAAAGCGGGAGGCCTCCAATGAGCAGTTCTTC. Amino acids: CATQKREASNEQFF.

J is TRBJ2-5 and V is TRBV28; D possibly corresponds to TRBD2 (6 bases). The CDR3 is 15 residues long. Trimming took off 3 bases at V and 4 bases at J, with 15 bases between the two ends. Germline V gene lookup returns CDR1 MDHEN and CDR2 SYDVKM. The CDR3 nucleotides are TGTGCCAGCAGTTTCGGAGGGGTTGGTGGAGAGACCCAGTACTTC. It translates to CASSFGGVGGETQYF.

V gene TRBV10-3 combines with J gene TRBJ2-7; D perhaps matches TRBD2 (5 bases). Trimming pared 8 bases from V and 3 bases from J, leaving 14 bases between. Germline V gives CDR1 ENHRY, CDR2 SYGVKD. The CDR3 totals 13 residues. CDR3 region: CAISGKQIYEQYF. The CDR3 DNA reads as TGTGCCATCTCCGGGAAACAGATCTACGAGCAGTACTTC.

The genes are TRBV30 and TRBJ1-2; D remains unclear. CDR3 length: 13 residues. V was pared by 4 bases and J by 5 bases, with 14 bases between. Germline V gene sequence: CDR1 GTSNPN, CDR2 SVGIG (reference sequence). This CDR3 reads CAWTTERSYGYTF. CDR3 coding DNA: TGTGCCTGGACAACGGAGAGGTCTTATGGCTACACCTTC.

The rearrangement uses TRBV7-6 and TRBJ1-4, with a possible D match to TRBD1 (6 bases). The CDR3 contains 14 residues. Germline lookup yields CDR1 SGHVS and CDR2 FNYEAQ. V was trimmed by 5 bases and J by 1 base, leaving 8 bases between them. The CDR3 sequence is CASSRDITNEKLFF. The CDR3 region has the DNA TGTGCCAGCAGCCGGGACATAACTAATGAAAAACTGTTTTTT.

The chain links TRBV7-9 to TRBJ2-7; 7 bases agree with TRBD1. The junction had 12 bases not matched to a gene; V was cut back by 4 bases and J by 6 bases. The CDR3 runs to 15 residues. Germline CDR1 SEHNR, CDR2 FQNEAQ (reference sequence). The DNA for the CDR3 is TGTGCCAGCAGCTCCTCCGGTACAGGGGTCTTCGAGCAGTACTTC. Residues: CASSSSGTGVFEQYF.

The gene calls are TRBV7-2 and TRBJ1-5; D is ambiguous. The CDR3 is made up of 13 amino acids. Germline CDR1 reads SGHTA; CDR2 reads FQGNSA. Trimming left V 5 bases short and J 8 bases short, with 13 bases between. CDR3 DNA sequence: TGTGCCAGCAGCCCACTGGGGAGAAAGCCCCAGCATTTT. It translates to CASSPLGRKPQHF.